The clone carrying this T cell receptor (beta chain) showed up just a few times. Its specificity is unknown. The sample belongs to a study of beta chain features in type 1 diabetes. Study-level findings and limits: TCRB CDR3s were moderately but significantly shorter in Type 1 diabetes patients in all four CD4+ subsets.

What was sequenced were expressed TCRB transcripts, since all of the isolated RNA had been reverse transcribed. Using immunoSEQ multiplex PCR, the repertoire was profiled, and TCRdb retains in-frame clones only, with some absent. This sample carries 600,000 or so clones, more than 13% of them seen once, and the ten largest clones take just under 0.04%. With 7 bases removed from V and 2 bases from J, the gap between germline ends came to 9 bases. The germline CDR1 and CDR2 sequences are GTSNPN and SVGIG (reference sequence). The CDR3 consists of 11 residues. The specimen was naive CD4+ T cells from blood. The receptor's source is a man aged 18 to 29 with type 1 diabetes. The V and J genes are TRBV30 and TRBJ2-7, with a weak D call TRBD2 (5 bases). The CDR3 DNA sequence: TGTGCCTCGGGATTTCCCTACGAGCAGTACTTC. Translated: CASGFPYEQYF. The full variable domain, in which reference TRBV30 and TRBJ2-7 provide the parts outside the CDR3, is SQTIHQWPATLVQPVGSPLSLECTVEGTSNPNLYWYRQAAGRGLQLLFYSVGIGQISSEVPQNLSASRPQDRQFILSSKKLLLSDSGFYLCASGFPYEQYFGPGTRLTVT.